This T cell receptor beta chain was captured by sequencing in a study of Ad26.COV2.S vaccination and SARS-CoV-2 variants. Germline V gene sequence: CDR1 LGHDT, CDR2 YNNKEL (reference sequence). Trimming left V 0 bases short and J 5 bases short, with 16 bases between. The CDR3 spans 16 residues. Treatment here: some 19 received Ad26.COV2.S at low or high dose, single or two shots; 5 received placebo; per-sample allocation not given. Sample collection was performed on day 63 after the first vaccine or placebo injection. This clone has just a few counts. This table comes from immunoSEQ multiplex PCR, and its TCRdb copy is limited to in-frame clones, with some not included. The sample includes around 320,000 clones, 85% to 90% of them seen just once.

This clonotype originated in a person aged 18-65 years who received the Ad26.COV2.S COVID-19 vaccine or a placebo. Sequences were derived from peripheral blood, sampled in a trial of Ad26.COV2.S vaccine versus placebo. This chain links TRBV3-1 (or the pseudogene TRBV3-2) with TRBJ1-2; the D is unclear. In DNA, the CDR3 is TGTGCCAGCAGCCAAGAAAACACCCTACGGGGTTATGGCTACACCTTC. It encodes CASSQENTLRGYGYTF.